This T cell receptor (beta chain) was observed in a study of a mutant IDH1 vaccine in newly diagnosed glioma. Only in-frame clones appear in the TCRdb table, and some are missing; sequencing was by immunoSEQ multiplex PCR. The data show approximately 54,000 clones, with 80% to 90% seen just once and roughly a fifth held by the top ten. The time point was: baseline, week 1 (first vaccination visit). As for treatment: pre-vaccination baseline after standard-of-care therapy. The V and J ends lost 4 bases and 10 bases, in that order; junction bases with no gene match: 13. CDR3 length: 17 amino acids. Germline assignment: CDR1 GTSNPN and CDR2 SVGIG (reference sequence).

This chain links TRBV30 with TRBJ2-1, with 16 positions matching TRBD2. The input for sequencing was PBMCs, taken from a glioma patient treated with radiotherapy, temozolomide or both. This sequence originates from a man aged 18 to 29 with glioma. The CDR3 region has the DNA TGTGCCTGGAACCGGGGATGGGGGACTAGCGGGAGGGACGAGCAGTTCTTC. This codes for CAWNRGWGTSGRDEQFF.